The 5 T cell receptor beta chains below all came from one sample that was sequenced in a study of CD8 T cells in ankylosing spondylitis. TCRdb re-called the 5' RACE reads through MiXCR, storing one row per CDR3 protein. The sample contains some 340,000 distinct CDR3 sequences, about 15% of which appear only once. Specimen: blood, either unsorted or a sorted T cell fraction (not recorded which). These receptors all stem from a male donor with ankylosing spondylitis or in good health (not recorded which).

On this clonotype: This is likely a read error, given that the CDR3 carries no conserved phenylalanine or tryptophan at its end. The chain is built from TRBV28 and TRBJ2-4, with D possibly being TRBD1 (5 bases). The CDR3 spans 15 residues. Trimming cost V 6 bases and J 0 bases, with 12 bases left between them. Germline V gene sequence: CDR1 MDHEN, CDR2 SYDVKM. CDR3 protein: CASSSGSIAKNIQYL. In DNA, the CDR3 is TGTGCCAGCAGCTCAGGGTCTATAGCCAAAAACATTCAGTACTTA.

This clonotype was counted between two and nine times. The chain combines TRBV5-4 with TRBJ2-7; a possible D gene is TRBD1 (6 bases). V lost 2 bases to trimming and J lost 3 bases, with 9 bases between them. The CDR3 covers 13 residues. From germline, CDR1 is SGHNT and CDR2 YYREEE (reference sequence). The DNA of the CDR3 is TGTGCCAGCAGCTTCAGGGGTCACTACGAGCAGTACTTC. Translation: CASSFRGHYEQYF.

This rearrangement joins TRBV29-1 to TRBJ2-3; 11 bases line up with TRBD2. Losses at the gene ends were 7 bases for V and 3 bases for J; bases not matched to a gene: 9. CDR3 length: 15 amino acids. Germline V gene data show CDR1 as SQVTM and CDR2 as ANQGSEA. The CDR3 sequence is CSAPEGLAETDTQYF. CDR3 nucleotides: TGCAGCGCGCCTGAGGGACTAGCGGAAACAGATACGCAGTATTTT.

This chain uses TRBV3-1 with TRBJ2-1, with D hard to call. Looked up from germline, CDR1 is LGHDT and CDR2 is YNNKEL (reference sequence). The CDR3 runs 17 residues. V lost 4 bases, J lost 0 bases, and 16 bases lay in between. CDR3 nucleotides: TGTGCCAGCAGCCCCGCTGGCATACAAAGCTCCTACAATGAGCAGTTCTTC. It encodes CASSPAGIQSSYNEQFF.

The chain joins TRBV3-1 to TRBJ2-5; D remains unclear. Trimming cost V 0 bases and J 9 bases, with 23 bases left between them. Germline V gene sequence: CDR1 LGHDT, CDR2 YNNKEL (reference sequence). The CDR3 sequence is 17 residues long. This chain's CDR3 is CASSQELTTVTARAQYF. In nucleotides, the CDR3 is TGTGCCAGCAGCCAAGAACTCACCACCGTAACAGCTAGGGCCCAGTACTTC.